The 16 T cell receptor beta chains reported below all come from one sample, sequenced in a study of PD-1 blockade in classical Hodgkin lymphoma. No patient escaped relapse after autologous stem cell transplantation, and brentuximab vedotin exposure varied. Clones were read by immunoSEQ multiplex PCR, and TCRdb kept only the in-frame ones, dropping some. Of 150,000 or so clones in the sample, about four fifths were seen once. Specimen: peripheral blood mononuclear cells (PBMCs), collected before the second cycle of nivolumab. All receptors derive from a human donor with classical Hodgkin lymphoma.

This sequence joins TRBV2 and TRBJ1-2; 12 positions match TRBD1. The ends lost 6 bases at V and 8 bases at J; junction bases unmatched: 13. CDR1 SNHLY and CDR2 FYNNEI come from the germline V gene. This CDR3 region has 16 residues. CDR3 nucleotides: TGTGCCAGCAGGGAGGGTATGGGACAGGGGGCAAGCGGCTACACCTTC. Translating gives CASREGMGQGASGYTF.

The J gene is TRBJ1-5, the V gene TRBV19, with 10 bases that match TRBD1. The germline gives CDR1 LNHDA, CDR2 SQIVND (reference sequence). Germline trimming cut 3 bases from V and 3 bases from J; bases unmatched to any gene: 2. The CDR3 runs to 15 residues. This CDR3 is CASSMGQGFNQPQHF. Here the CDR3 DNA reads TGTGCCAGTAGTATGGGACAGGGGTTCAATCAGCCCCAGCATTTT.

V usage is TRBV2 and J usage is TRBJ2-1; D unclear. Trimming stripped 10 bases from V and 3 bases from J, with 7 bases between. Germline V gives CDR1 SNHLY, CDR2 FYNNEI. The CDR3 is made up of 11 amino acids. Written as DNA, the CDR3 is TGTGCCACCTCCAACTACAATGAGCAGTTCTTC. Protein: CATSNYNEQFF.

This chain uses TRBV10-1 with TRBJ1-5; 8 nucleotides line up with TRBD1. Germline V gene lookup returns CDR1 WNHNN and CDR2 SYGVQD (reference sequence). The length of the CDR3 is 15 residues. V shed 3 bases and J 5 bases; nucleotides not matched to a gene: 6. The CDR3 sequence is CASSDIRTGYQPQHF. In nucleotides, the CDR3 is TGCGCCAGCAGTGACATAAGGACAGGGTATCAGCCCCAGCATTTT.

V gene TRBV7-9 combines with J gene TRBJ1-2; D unresolved. Germline loops: CDR1 SEHNR, CDR2 FQNEAQ (reference sequence). The length of the CDR3 is 13 residues. The ends were cut back, 3 bases at V and 2 bases at J, with 7 bases in the middle. The CDR3 DNA reads as TGTGCCAGCAGCTTTGCAGAAAACTATGGCTACACCTTC. Protein sequence: CASSFAENYGYTF.

The genes are TRBV18 and TRBJ1-2; D is uncertain. The CDR3 consists of 15 residues. Trimming cost V 2 bases and J 0 bases, with 10 bases left between them. From germline, CDR1 is KGHSH and CDR2 LQKENI. The CDR3 loop is CASSPSHKPNYGYTF. CDR3 DNA: TGTGCCAGCTCACCATCTCACAAGCCTAACTATGGCTACACCTTC.

The chain recombines TRBV5-6 with TRBJ2-1, with D possibly being TRBD1 (6 bases). This CDR3 has 15 residues. CDR1 is SGHDT and CDR2 is YYEEEE in the germline V gene. Trimming pared 3 bases from V and 6 bases from J, leaving 16 bases between. The CDR3 loop is CASSSLGQGINEQFF. CDR3 DNA sequence: TGTGCCAGCAGCTCACTGGGGCAGGGGATCAATGAGCAGTTCTTC.

There are a few counts of this clone. The V and J genes are TRBV28 and TRBJ2-1, with 16 nucleotides matching TRBD2. With V trimmed by 4 bases and J by 7 bases, 7 bases remained unmatched. This CDR3 has 17 amino acids. Germline lookup yields CDR1 MDHEN and CDR2 SYDVKM. The CDR3 nucleotides are TGTGCCAGCAGTTCGCCGGGACTAGCGGGAGGGCCAAATGAGCAGTTCTTC. Translation gives CASSSPGLAGGPNEQFF.

The chain joins TRBV27 to TRBJ2-7, with a possible D match to TRBD1 (5 bases). The CDR3 has 14 amino acids. Trimming took off 5 bases at V and 0 bases at J, with 11 bases between the two ends. Per the germline V gene, CDR1 is MNHEY and CDR2 is SMNVEV (reference sequence). The CDR3 DNA reads as TGTGCCAGCAGTCCCTCCAGGGACTCCTACGAGCAGTACTTC. The encoded protein is CASSPSRDSYEQYF.

This clone was counted many times. V and J are TRBV6-4 and TRBJ1-2; the D gene is possibly TRBD1 (6 bases). V lost 5 bases and J lost 7, with 11 bases in between. Per the germline V gene, CDR1 is MRHNA and CDR2 is SNTAGT. This CDR3 has 12 residues. CDR3 sequence (DNA): TGTGCCAGCAGTCCGGGACAAGGTGGCTACACCTTC. Protein: CASSPGQGGYTF.

This chain uses TRBV21-1 with TRBJ1-5; the table's D call of TRBD1 was not tested on the DNA. TRBV21-1 counts as a pseudogene. The CDR3 is made up of 14 amino acids. DNA for the CDR3: TGTGCCAGCAGCAAACTAAAGGGGAATCAGCCCCAGCATTTT. The encoded protein is CASSKLKGNQPQHF.

This clone was seen a few times. The same CDR3 can be traced to other DNA sequences in this sample. This sequence joins TRBV10-3 and TRBJ2-7, with D maybe TRBD1 (5 bases). Germline V gene data show CDR1 as ENHRY and CDR2 as SYGVKD. The V end was cut by 8 bases, the J end by 4 bases, with 9 bases between. This CDR3 has 11 amino acids. CDR3 loop: CAIGQGYEQYF. As DNA, the CDR3 is TGTGCCATCGGGCAGGGATACGAGCAGTACTTC.

The gene calls are TRBV20-1 and TRBJ2-7; D might be TRBD1 (5 bases). Trimming shortened V by 6 bases and J by 4 bases, and 10 bases separated the two germline ends. Germline V gene lookup returns CDR1 DFQATT and CDR2 SNEGSKA (reference sequence). The CDR3 has 11 residues. The CDR3 spells CSANRQYEQYF. The CDR3 nucleotides read TGCAGTGCAAACCGACAGTACGAGCAGTACTTC.

This sequence joins TRBV18 and TRBJ2-5; D may correspond to TRBD1 or TRBD2 (5 bases each). This CDR3 contains 14 residues. The germline V gene has CDR1 KGHSH and CDR2 LQKENI. V lost 5 bases and J lost 2, with 12 bases in between. The CDR3 protein is CASSAGTGQETQYF. As DNA, the CDR3 is TGTGCCAGCTCAGCCGGGACGGGACAAGAGACCCAGTACTTC.

The CDR3 DNA follows: TGTGCCAGCAGTCAGCTAGTTCCAGATACGCAGTATTTT. Protein sequence: CASSQLVPDTQYF. The chain links TRBV6-6 to TRBJ2-3; D is ambiguous. V shed 5 bases and J shed 4 bases, with 10 bases lying between them. The CDR3 contains 13 residues. Germline CDR1 and CDR2: MNHNY and SVGAGI (reference sequence).

This rearrangement joins TRBV6-6 to TRBJ2-5; the D gene is possibly TRBD1 (5 bases). CDR1 and CDR2 (germline): MNHNY, SVGAGI (reference sequence). The CDR3 length is 12 residues. V gave up 4 bases and J gave up 5 bases, with 8 bases separating them. The CDR3 region is CASSSQGETQYF. The CDR3 DNA sequence: TGTGCCAGCAGTTCCCAGGGTGAGACCCAGTACTTC.